The next 32 T cell receptor beta chains were all read from a single sample in a study of T-cell reconstitution after alpha-beta-depleted transplantation in children. TCRbeta library construction was performed incorporating unique molecular identifiers. Via MiXCR, TCRdb re-called the PCR reads, giving one row per CDR3 protein. This sample yields hundreds of thousands of distinct CDR3 sequences, of which 13% are seen a single time; 0.75% to 0.85% belongs to the top ten. The sequencing used PBMCs, collected before TCRalphabeta/CD19-depleted stem cell transplant. The origin of the receptors is a girl aged 2 to 10 with congenital amegakaryocytic thrombocytopenia, due to receive a stem cell transplant.

This clonotype was observed a handful of times. This chain links TRBV29-1 with TRBJ2-7, with 11 bases matching TRBD1. CDR1 is SQVTM and CDR2 is ANQGSEA in the germline V gene. The CDR3 loop spans 16 amino acids. V was clipped by 6 bases and J by 4 bases; unmatched bases: 14. For the CDR3, the DNA is TGCAGCGTCGTCATCCCCGGGACAGGGGGGAGATACGAGCAGTACTTC. Translating gives CSVVIPGTGGRYEQYF.

This clonotype has a handful of counts. Being one base from a much bigger clone, this may be a read error. The V and J genes are TRBV20-1 and TRBJ2-3; possible D gene TRBD2, 5 bases. The CDR3 is 13 residues long. The germline V and J ends were trimmed by 3 bases and 0 bases, with 7 bases remaining between them. From germline, CDR1 is DFQATT and CDR2 SNEGSKA (reference sequence). Here the CDR3 DNA reads TGCAGTGCTAGGGAGGCTAGCACAGATACGCAGTATTTT. Protein: CSAREASTDTQYF.

This clonotype was picked up a small number of times. The genes are TRBV12-3 or TRBV12-4 and TRBJ2-7; D is unclear. The CDR3 loop spans 14 amino acids. V dropped 6 bases and J dropped 3 bases, with 15 bases sitting between them. CDR3 sequence: CASSRSPTGYEQYF. The CDR3 nucleotides read TGTGCCAGCAGCCGTTCCCCGACTGGCTACGAGCAGTACTTC.

This clonotype was observed a few times. The chain employs TRBV10-3 and TRBJ2-5, with 8 bases aligning to TRBD1. The CDR3 is 13 amino acids. V was pared by 4 bases and J by 5 bases, with 3 bases of the junction left unmatched. Per the germline V gene, CDR1 is ENHRY and CDR2 is SYGVKD. The CDR3, as DNA: TGTGCCATCAGTGCAGGGGGCGCCGAGACCCAGTACTTC. It translates to CAISAGGAETQYF.

The chain employs TRBV5-1 and TRBJ2-1; D could derive from TRBD1 or TRBD2 (5 bases each). Trimming left V 2 bases short and J 2 bases short, with 11 bases between. Germline-derived CDR1 and CDR2 are SGHRS and YFSETQ. The CDR3 sequence is 15 residues long. The CDR3 DNA reads TGCGCCAGCAGCTTTCGCGAGGGGACCTACAATGAGCAGTTCTTC. It encodes CASSFREGTYNEQFF.

CDR3 nucleotide sequence: TGCGCCAGCAGCCAAGATCAGGCAGTGCGAGATACGCAGTATTTT. Protein product: CASSQDQAVRDTQYF. The chain carries TRBV4-1 and TRBJ2-3; D not certain. The germline CDR1 and CDR2 sequences are MGHRA and YSYEKL. Trimming shortened V by 0 bases and J by 5 bases, and 12 bases separated the two germline ends. The CDR3 totals 15 residues.

This clonotype occurred many times. J is TRBJ2-1 and V is TRBV29-1, with no clear D. CDR1 is SQVTM, CDR2 ANQGSEA, per germline. V gave up 4 bases and J gave up 2 bases, with 6 bases separating them. The CDR3 covers 12 residues. The CDR3: CSVGVPYNEQFF. CDR3 sequence (DNA): TGCAGCGTTGGAGTTCCCTACAATGAGCAGTTCTTC.

This clonotype was counted ten times or more. This chain uses TRBV5-1 with TRBJ2-1; a possible D gene is TRBD1 (5 bases). Germline values: CDR1 SGHRS, CDR2 YFSETQ. This CDR3 region has 16 residues. V lost 0 bases and J 2 bases, leaving 12 bases between the germline ends. CDR3 protein: CASSLANIQAYNEQFF. In DNA, the CDR3 is TGCGCCAGCAGCTTGGCCAATATACAGGCCTACAATGAGCAGTTCTTC.

This clonotype was counted at least ten times. This chain joins TRBV20-1 and TRBJ2-1; D perhaps matches TRBD2 (5 bases). This CDR3 has 14 amino acids. V was pared by 6 bases and J by 6 bases, with 18 bases between. In germline, CDR1 is DFQATT, CDR2 SNEGSKA (reference sequence). CDR3 amino acids: CSAVDRWETNEQFF. CDR3 in DNA: TGCAGTGCCGTCGATAGATGGGAGACCAATGAGCAGTTCTTC.

The chain carries TRBV30 and TRBJ2-3, with D possibly TRBD1 on 6 matching bases. From germline, CDR1 is GTSNPN and CDR2 SVGIG (reference sequence). V shed 5 bases and J shed 4 bases, with 19 bases lying between them. The CDR3 has 15 amino acids. The CDR3 DNA follows: TGTGCCTGGGACCGGAGGACAGAATTGTCAGATACGCAGTATTTT. The encoded protein is CAWDRRTELSDTQYF.

A word on this clonotype: A read error may be the cause here, since a much bigger clone is one base away. The chain is built from TRBV12-3 or TRBV12-4 and TRBJ2-3, with D perhaps matching TRBD2 (6 bases). The CDR3 loop spans 15 amino acids. V gave up 6 bases and J gave up 2 bases, with 15 bases separating them. CDR3 nucleotide sequence: TGTGCCAGCAGCTGGGGACTGGCCCTCACAGATACGCAGTATTTT. Translating it yields CASSWGLALTDTQYF.

V and J are TRBV3-1 and TRBJ2-1; 8 bases are a match to TRBD1. The CDR3 runs 18 residues. The V and J ends lost 1 base and 8 bases, in that order; junction bases with no gene match: 16. The germline CDR1 and CDR2 sequences are LGHDT and YNNKEL (reference sequence). This chain's CDR3 is CASSQGQGSPLGYHEQFF. CDR3 nucleotide sequence: TGTGCCAGCAGCCAAGGACAGGGGAGTCCCCTGGGTTATCATGAGCAGTTCTTC.

The chain employs TRBV5-5 and TRBJ2-3; D ambiguous. Germline values: CDR1 SGHKS, CDR2 YYEKEE (reference sequence). The CDR3 has 15 amino acids. Trimming took off 5 bases at V and 5 bases at J, with 18 bases between the two ends. CDR3 DNA: TGTGCCAGCAGATACACCACATGGTCGGAAGATACGCAGTATTTT. Translating gives CASRYTTWSEDTQYF.

In its sample, this clonotype was seen a few times. The chain couples TRBV5-1 to TRBJ1-3, with D unresolved. V lost 0 bases, J lost 4 bases, and 8 bases lay in between. Germline assignment: CDR1 SGHRS and CDR2 YFSETQ. CDR3 size: 14 residues. CDR3 nucleotides: TGCGCCAGCAGCTTGGTCGGGATCGGAAACACCATATATTTT. Protein sequence: CASSLVGIGNTIYF.

V usage is TRBV19 and J usage is TRBJ1-2; D unresolved. CDR1 is LNHDA and CDR2 is SQIVND in the germline V gene (reference sequence). CDR3 length: 12 amino acids. V was cut by 3 bases and J by 2 bases, with 4 bases left in between. CDR3 in DNA: TGTGCCAGTAGTATGGACAACTATGGCTACACCTTC. Residues: CASSMDNYGYTF.

In this sample, this clonotype turned up once. The CDR3 loop is CASTYDWARFNEQFF. As DNA, the CDR3 is TGTGCCAGCACCTACGACTGGGCACGTTTCAATGAGCAGTTCTTC. The chain joins TRBV12-3 or TRBV12-4 to TRBJ2-1; no firm D call. This CDR3 has 15 residues. Deletions cut 7 bases from V and 6 bases from J, with 19 bases between.

This clonotype came up many times. V is TRBV5-1 and J is TRBJ2-5; weak D call: TRBD2 (6 bases). The V gene lost 0 bases and the J gene lost 2 bases, with 14 bases spanning the gap. CDR3 length: 16 residues. Germline V CDR1 and CDR2: SGHRS, YFSETQ. CDR3 residues: CASSLDRDWGQETQYF. For the CDR3, the DNA is TGCGCCAGCAGCTTGGATAGGGACTGGGGGCAAGAGACCCAGTACTTC. Full variable domain (outside the CDR3, taken from reference TRBV5-1 and TRBJ2-5): KAGVTQTPRYLIKTRGQQVTLSCSPISGHRSVSWYQQTPGQGLQFLFEYFSETQRNKGNFPGRFSGRQFSNSRSEMNVSTLELGDSALYLCASSLDRDWGQETQYFGPGTRLLVL.

This clonotype has ten or more counts. This rearrangement joins TRBV20-1 to TRBJ2-7; the match to TRBD2 covers 8 bases. Per germline, CDR1 DFQATT and CDR2 SNEGSKA (reference sequence). V shed 3 bases and J 3 bases; nucleotides not matched to a gene: 7. The CDR3 runs to 14 residues. The CDR3 nucleotides read TGCAGTGCTAGCTTCCCAGCGGGAGTCTACGAGCAGTACTTC. Amino acid sequence: CSASFPAGVYEQYF.

Ten or more counts support this clonotype. This sequence joins TRBV6-2 or TRBV6-3 and TRBJ2-1; D remains ambiguous. This CDR3 spans 12 amino acids. Between the trimmed V and J ends, which lost 2 bases and 14 bases, there was a span of 13 bases. Germline values: CDR1 MNHEY, CDR2 SVGEGT. CDR3 region: CASSYGPPEEFF. The CDR3 nucleotides read TGTGCCAGCAGTTACGGGCCTCCCGAGGAGTTCTTC.

This clonotype occurred many times. The gene calls are TRBV20-1 and TRBJ1-1, with D perhaps matching TRBD1 (5 bases). CDR1 is DFQATT, CDR2 SNEGSKA, per germline (reference sequence). CDR3 length: 13 residues. The V and J ends lost 1 base and 5 bases respectively, with 11 bases between them. The CDR3 is CSARGGGSTEAFF. In nucleotides, the CDR3 is TGCAGTGCTAGAGGGGGCGGAAGTACTGAAGCTTTCTTT.

This chain joins TRBV12-3 or TRBV12-4 and TRBJ2-5; D might be TRBD2 (5 bases). V was cut by 6 bases and J by 3 bases, with 17 bases left in between. The CDR3 covers 15 residues. For the CDR3, the DNA is TGTGCCAGCAGGGGTCGGGGATCCGTAGAAGAGACCCAGTACTTC. Translation gives CASRGRGSVEETQYF.

The gene calls are TRBV7-9 and TRBJ2-1; D not certain. Germline CDR1 reads SEHNR; CDR2 reads FQNEAQ (reference sequence). This CDR3 region has 13 residues. Deletions cut 10 bases from V and 6 bases from J, with 16 bases between. The CDR3 region is CATNDLSSNEQFF. For the CDR3, the DNA is TGTGCCACGAATGACCTTTCTAGCAATGAGCAGTTCTTC.

On this clonotype itself: A read error is possible here, since a much larger clone lies one base away. This chain's CDR3 is CASNQVNYEQYF. The CDR3 DNA sequence: TGTGCCAGCAATCAGGTTAACTACGAGCAGTACTTC. The V call is TRBV6-1, the J call TRBJ2-7; D unclear. CDR3 length: 12 amino acids. CDR1 MNHNS and CDR2 SASEGT come from the germline V gene. The ends were cut back, 7 bases at V and 3 bases at J, with 10 bases in the middle.

At least ten counts were recorded for this clonotype. The V call is TRBV29-1, the J call TRBJ2-7; D is unresolved. V dropped 7 bases and J dropped 2 bases, with 12 bases sitting between them. Germline assignment: CDR1 SQVTM and CDR2 ANQGSEA. The CDR3 is 12 residues long. Here the CDR3 reads CSASGSTYEQYF. The DNA of the CDR3 is TGCAGCGCCTCCGGTTCTACCTACGAGCAGTACTTC.

This clonotype appeared once. A single base separates this from a much larger clone, so it may be a read error. This CDR3 reads CSATGLAATDTQSF. The DNA for the CDR3 is TGCAGTGCTACAGGACTAGCGGCCACAGATACGCAGTCTTTT. The rearrangement links TRBV20-1 to TRBJ2-3, with 10 bases fitting TRBD2. Germline V gene data show CDR1 as DFQATT and CDR2 as SNEGSKA (reference sequence). This CDR3 is 14 amino acids long.

This clonotype was observed many times. This chain links TRBV5-5 with TRBJ2-5; 7 positions match TRBD1. Germline V CDR1 and CDR2: SGHKS, YYEKEE (reference sequence). The CDR3 is 14 residues long. V was pared by 4 bases and J by 1 base, with 4 bases of the junction left unmatched. CDR3 in DNA: TGTGCCAGCAGCAGGGGACAGCTCCAAGAGACCCAGTACTTC. This encodes CASSRGQLQETQYF. Drawing the rest from reference TRBV5-5 and TRBJ2-5, the complete variable domain is DAGVTQSPTHLIKTRGQQVTLRCSPISGHKSVSWYQQVLGQGPQFIFQYYEKEERGRGNFPDRFSARQFPNYSSELNVNALLLGDSALYLCASSRGQLQETQYFGPGTRLLVL.

The chain is built from TRBV19 and TRBJ1-5; 8 bases line up with TRBD1. Trimming at V came to 3 bases and at J to 6 bases, leaving 10 bases not matched to a gene. From germline, CDR1 is LNHDA and CDR2 SQIVND (reference sequence). The CDR3 is 16 residues long. CDR3 sequence (DNA): TGTGCCAGTAGTATGGGCGACAGGGGCGGTGGTCAGCCCCAGCATTTT. Translation: CASSMGDRGGGQPQHF. The full variable domain, with the rest looked up from reference TRBV19 and TRBJ1-5, is DGGITQSPKYLFRKEGQNVTLSCEQNLNHDAMYWYRQDPGQGLRLIYYSQIVNDFQKGDIAEGYSVSREKKESFPLTVTSAQKNPTAFYLCASSMGDRGGGQPQHFGDGTRLSIL.

As regards this clonotype: A much larger clonotype is one base distant, so this may be a read error. The CDR3 DNA is TGTGCCAGCAGCGTATCAGAAAACAATGACCAGTTCTTC. Protein sequence: CASSVSENNDQFF. This chain links TRBV9 with TRBJ2-1; D is ambiguous. This CDR3 is built from 13 residues. Germline CDR1 and CDR2: SGDLS and YYNGEE.

The rearrangement links TRBV18 to TRBJ2-1; 7 nucleotides line up with TRBD2. CDR1 is KGHSH, CDR2 LQKENI, per germline. The CDR3 is 17 residues long. Unmatched junction bases numbered 17, after V lost 6 bases and J lost 6 bases. For the CDR3, the DNA is TGTGCCAGCTCTTATACCTTAGCTGGCGGGAGCGGCAATGAGCAGTTCTTC. As protein: CASSYTLAGGSGNEQFF. The full variable domain, with the rest looked up from reference TRBV18 and TRBJ2-1, is NAGVMQNPRHLVRRRGQEARLRCSPMKGHSHVYWYRQLPEEGLKFMVYLQKENIIDESGMPKERFSAEFPKEGPSILRIQQVVRGDSAAYFCASSYTLAGGSGNEQFFGPGTRLTVL.

Many counts were recorded for this clonotype. The rearrangement joins TRBV6-5 to TRBJ2-1, with TRBD2 matching 10 bases. V lost 5 bases and J lost 1; bases outside the gene matches: 5. CDR1 MNHEY and CDR2 SVGAGI come from the germline V gene. This CDR3 has 16 amino acids. Here the CDR3 DNA reads TGTGCCAGCAGTCCCTATAGCGGGAGGTCCTACAATGAGCAGTTCTTC. Translated: CASSPYSGRSYNEQFF.

This clonotype was counted only a few times. V usage is TRBV7-8 and J usage is TRBJ2-7; 10 bases agree with TRBD2. Germline V gene sequence: CDR1 SGHVS, CDR2 FQNEAQ. V lost 4 bases, J lost 4 bases, and 10 bases stayed unmatched. This CDR3 comprises 16 residues. The CDR3 reads CASSSLAGGTSYEQYF. DNA for the CDR3: TGTGCCAGCAGCTCTTTAGCGGGAGGTACTTCTTACGAGCAGTACTTC.

V is TRBV29-1 and J is TRBJ2-1; 16 bases align to TRBD2. This CDR3 has 17 amino acids. Germline CDR1 and CDR2: SQVTM and ANQGSEA. V gave up 6 bases and J gave up 7 bases; unmatched junction bases: 12. In nucleotides, the CDR3 is TGCAGCGTCCCGGGACTAGCGGGAGGGGGAATCACAAATGAGCAGTTCTTC. Amino acids: CSVPGLAGGGITNEQFF.